This T cell receptor beta chain was sequenced in a study of blood T cells in healthy people across ages. Study-wide results and limits: A conclusive naive versus antigen-experienced comparison was prevented by the unsorted PBMCs. Naive T cell percentage and TCR beta diversity correlated strongly.

Next came a second PCR, run for 7 to 11 cycles, which used a sample-barcoded 5' primer along with a J-beta primer mix. Through a template-switch adaptor with 12 random nucleotides, each cDNA molecule received a tag. TCRdb reprocessed the 5' RACE reads via MiXCR and lists one record per CDR3 protein. The profile covers 710,000 or so distinct CDR3 sequences, with approximately 21% appearing a single time and under 25% taken by the ten largest. With regard to this clonotype: Its target is unknown.

V lost 4 bases, J lost 2 bases, and 11 bases lay in between. The CDR3 runs to 14 residues. In germline, CDR1 is SEHNR, CDR2 FQNEAQ (reference sequence). Researchers report isolating at least 6 million PBMCs per sample. Sequencing was done on a sample of blood. This TCR was recovered from a man between 65 and 85 years old in good health. V and J are TRBV7-9 and TRBJ1-2; D gene unclear. CDR3 region: CASSSAPANYGYTF. The CDR3 nucleotides read TGTGCCAGCAGCTCGGCCCCAGCCAACTATGGCTACACCTTC. The entire variable domain, with the rest obtained from reference TRBV7-9 and TRBJ1-2, is as follows: DTGVSQNPRHKITKRGQNVTFRCDPISEHNRLYWYRQTLGQGPEFLTYFQNEAQLEKSRLLSDRFSAERPKGSFSTLEIQRTEQGDSAMYLCASSSAPANYGYTFGSGTRLTVV.